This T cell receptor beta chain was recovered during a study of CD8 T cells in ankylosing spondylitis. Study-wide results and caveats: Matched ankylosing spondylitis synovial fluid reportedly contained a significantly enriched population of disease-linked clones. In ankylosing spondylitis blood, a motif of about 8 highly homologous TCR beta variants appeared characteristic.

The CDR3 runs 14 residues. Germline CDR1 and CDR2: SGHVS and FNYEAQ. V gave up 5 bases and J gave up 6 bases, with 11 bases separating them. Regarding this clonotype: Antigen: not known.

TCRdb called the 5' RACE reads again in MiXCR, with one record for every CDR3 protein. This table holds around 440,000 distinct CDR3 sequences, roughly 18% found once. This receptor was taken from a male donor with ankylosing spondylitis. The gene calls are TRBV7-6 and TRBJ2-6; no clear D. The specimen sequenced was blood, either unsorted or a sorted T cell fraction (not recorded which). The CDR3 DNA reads TGTGCCAGCAGCCCCCCCAATATGGCCAACGTCCTGACTTTC. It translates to CASSPPNMANVLTF. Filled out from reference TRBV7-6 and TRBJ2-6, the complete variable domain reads GAGVSQSPRYKVTKRGQDVALRCDPISGHVSLYWYRQALGQGPEFLTYFNYEAQQDKSGLPNDRFSAERPEGSISTLTIQRTEQRDSAMYRCASSPPNMANVLTFGAGSRLTVL.